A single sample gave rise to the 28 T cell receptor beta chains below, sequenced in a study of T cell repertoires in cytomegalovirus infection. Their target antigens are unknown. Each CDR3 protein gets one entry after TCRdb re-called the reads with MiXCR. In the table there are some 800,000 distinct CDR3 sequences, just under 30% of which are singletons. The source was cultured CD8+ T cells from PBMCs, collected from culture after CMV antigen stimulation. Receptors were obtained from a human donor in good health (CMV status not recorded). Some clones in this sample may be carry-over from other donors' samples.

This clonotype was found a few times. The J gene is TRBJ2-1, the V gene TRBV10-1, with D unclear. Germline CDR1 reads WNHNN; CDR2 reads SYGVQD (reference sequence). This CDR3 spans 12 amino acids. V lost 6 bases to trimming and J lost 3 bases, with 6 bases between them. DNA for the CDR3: TGCGCCAGCAGCTGGAACTACAATGAGCAGTTCTTC. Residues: CASSWNYNEQFF.

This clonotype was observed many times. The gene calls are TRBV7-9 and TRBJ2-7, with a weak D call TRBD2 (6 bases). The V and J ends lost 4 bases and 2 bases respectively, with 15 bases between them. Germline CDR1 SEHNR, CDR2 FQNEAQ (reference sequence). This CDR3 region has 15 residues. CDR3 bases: TGTGCCAGCAGCTGTGACACGGGAGCCCCCTACGAGCAGTACGTC. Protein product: CASSCDTGAPYEQYV.

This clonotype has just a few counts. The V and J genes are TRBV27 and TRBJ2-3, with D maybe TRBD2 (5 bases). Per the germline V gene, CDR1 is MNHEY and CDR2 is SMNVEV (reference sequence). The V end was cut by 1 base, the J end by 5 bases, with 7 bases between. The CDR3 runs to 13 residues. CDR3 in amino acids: CASSLFGGDTQYF. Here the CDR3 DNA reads TGTGCCAGCAGTTTATTCGGAGGAGATACGCAGTATTTT.

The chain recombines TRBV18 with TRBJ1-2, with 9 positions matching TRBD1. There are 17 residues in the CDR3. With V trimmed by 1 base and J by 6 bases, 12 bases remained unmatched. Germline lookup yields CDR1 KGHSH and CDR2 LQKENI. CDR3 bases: TGTGCCAGCTCACCACTGGGACAGGGCTTTCAATTTCATGGCTACACCTTC. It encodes CASSPLGQGFQFHGYTF.

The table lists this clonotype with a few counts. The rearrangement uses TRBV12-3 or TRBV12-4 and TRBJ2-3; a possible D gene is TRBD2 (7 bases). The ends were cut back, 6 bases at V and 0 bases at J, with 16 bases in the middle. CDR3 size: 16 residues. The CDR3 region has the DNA TGTGCCAGCAGCATAGGGGGGGAATCTAGCACAGATACGCAGTATTTT. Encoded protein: CASSIGGESSTDTQYF.

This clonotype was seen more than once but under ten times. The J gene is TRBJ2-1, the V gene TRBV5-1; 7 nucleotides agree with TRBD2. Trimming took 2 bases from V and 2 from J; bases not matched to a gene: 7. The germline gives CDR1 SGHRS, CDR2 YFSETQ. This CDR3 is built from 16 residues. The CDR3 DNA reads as TGCGCCAGCAGCTTCCGAGGGAGGGGACCCTACAATGAGCAGTTCTTC. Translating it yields CASSFRGRGPYNEQFF.

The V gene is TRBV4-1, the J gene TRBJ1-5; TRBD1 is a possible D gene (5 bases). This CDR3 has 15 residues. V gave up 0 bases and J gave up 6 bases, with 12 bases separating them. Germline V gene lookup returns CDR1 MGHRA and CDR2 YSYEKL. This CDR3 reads CASSQEGGSGQPQHF. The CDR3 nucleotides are TGCGCCAGCAGCCAAGAGGGGGGGTCTGGTCAGCCCCAGCATTTT.

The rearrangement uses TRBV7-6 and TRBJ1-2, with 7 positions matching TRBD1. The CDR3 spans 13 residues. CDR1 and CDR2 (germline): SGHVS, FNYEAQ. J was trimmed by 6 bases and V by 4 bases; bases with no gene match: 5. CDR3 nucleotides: TGTGCCAGCAGCTCGAACAGGGGTCATGGCTACACCTTC. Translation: CASSSNRGHGYTF.

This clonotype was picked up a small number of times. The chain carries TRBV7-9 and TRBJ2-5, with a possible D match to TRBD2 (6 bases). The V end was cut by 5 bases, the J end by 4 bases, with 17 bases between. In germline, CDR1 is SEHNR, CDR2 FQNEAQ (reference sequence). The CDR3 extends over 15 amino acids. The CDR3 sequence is CASSRGGSQGETQYF. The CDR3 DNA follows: TGTGCCAGCAGCCGCGGAGGGTCCCAGGGAGAGACCCAGTACTTC.

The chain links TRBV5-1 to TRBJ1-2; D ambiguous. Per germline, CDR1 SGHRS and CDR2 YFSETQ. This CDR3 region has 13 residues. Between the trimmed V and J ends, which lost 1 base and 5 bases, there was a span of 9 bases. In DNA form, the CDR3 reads TGCGCCAGCAGCTTGCGGCAGGTATATGGCTACACCTTC. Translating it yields CASSLRQVYGYTF. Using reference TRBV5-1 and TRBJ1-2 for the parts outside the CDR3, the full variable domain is KAGVTQTPRYLIKTRGQQVTLSCSPISGHRSVSWYQQTPGQGLQFLFEYFSETQRNKGNFPGRFSGRQFSNSRSEMNVSTLELGDSALYLCASSLRQVYGYTFGSGTRLTVV.

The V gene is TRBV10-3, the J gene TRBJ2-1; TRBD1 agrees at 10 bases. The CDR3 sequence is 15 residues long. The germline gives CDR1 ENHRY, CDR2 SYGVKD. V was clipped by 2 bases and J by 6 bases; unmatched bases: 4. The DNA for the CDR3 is TGTGCCATCAGTGAGAAACGGACAGGGGGCAATGAGCAGTTCTTC. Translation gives CAISEKRTGGNEQFF.

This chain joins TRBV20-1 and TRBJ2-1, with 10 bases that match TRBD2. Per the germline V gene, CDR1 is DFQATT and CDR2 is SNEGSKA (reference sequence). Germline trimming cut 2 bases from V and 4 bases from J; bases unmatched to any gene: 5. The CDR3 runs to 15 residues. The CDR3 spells CSARPLAGAYNEQFF. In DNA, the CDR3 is TGCAGTGCTAGACCCCTAGCGGGGGCTTACAATGAGCAGTTCTTC.

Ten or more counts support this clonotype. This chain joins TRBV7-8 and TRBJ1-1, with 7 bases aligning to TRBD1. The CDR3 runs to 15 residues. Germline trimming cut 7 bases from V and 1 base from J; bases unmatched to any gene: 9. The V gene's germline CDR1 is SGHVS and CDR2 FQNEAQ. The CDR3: CASTPLAGGNTEAFF. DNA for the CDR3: TGTGCCAGCACGCCTTTGGCAGGGGGGAACACTGAAGCTTTCTTT.

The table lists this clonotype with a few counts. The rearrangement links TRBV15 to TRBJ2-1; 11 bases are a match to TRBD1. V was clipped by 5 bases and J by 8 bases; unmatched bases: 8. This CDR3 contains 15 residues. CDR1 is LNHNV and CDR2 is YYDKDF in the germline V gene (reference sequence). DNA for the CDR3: TGTGCCACCAGCCTCGGACAGGGGGCGCAGGATGAGCAGTTCTTC. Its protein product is CATSLGQGAQDEQFF.

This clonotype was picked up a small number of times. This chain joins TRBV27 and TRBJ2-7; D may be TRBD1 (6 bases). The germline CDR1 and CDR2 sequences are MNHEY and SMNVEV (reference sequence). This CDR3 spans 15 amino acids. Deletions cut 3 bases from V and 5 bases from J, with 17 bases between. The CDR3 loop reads CASSFTGTGFNEQYF. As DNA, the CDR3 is TGTGCCAGCAGTTTTACCGGTACAGGGTTCAACGAGCAGTACTTC.

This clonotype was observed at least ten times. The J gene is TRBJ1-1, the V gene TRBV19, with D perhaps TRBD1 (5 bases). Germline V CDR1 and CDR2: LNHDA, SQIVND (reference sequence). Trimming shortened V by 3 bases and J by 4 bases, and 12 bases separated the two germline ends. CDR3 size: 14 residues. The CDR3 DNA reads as TGTGCCAGTAGTATGAACGATGGGGGCACTGAAGCTTTCTTT. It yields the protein CASSMNDGGTEAFF. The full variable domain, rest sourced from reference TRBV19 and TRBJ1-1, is DGGITQSPKYLFRKEGQNVTLSCEQNLNHDAMYWYRQDPGQGLRLIYYSQIVNDFQKGDIAEGYSVSREKKESFPLTVTSAQKNPTAFYLCASSMNDGGTEAFFGQGTRLTVV.

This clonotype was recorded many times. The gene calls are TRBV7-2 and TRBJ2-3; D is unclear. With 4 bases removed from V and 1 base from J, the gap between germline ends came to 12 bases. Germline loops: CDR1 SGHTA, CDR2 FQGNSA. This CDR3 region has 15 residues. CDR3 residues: CASSSQAHGTDTQYF. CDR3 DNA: TGTGCCAGCAGCTCGCAAGCGCATGGCACAGATACGCAGTATTTT.

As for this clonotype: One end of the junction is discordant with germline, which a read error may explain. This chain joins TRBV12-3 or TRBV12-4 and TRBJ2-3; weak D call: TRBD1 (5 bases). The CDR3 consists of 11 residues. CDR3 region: CASSTTGTQYF. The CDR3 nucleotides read TGTGCCAGCAGTACTACAGGTACGCAGTATTTT.

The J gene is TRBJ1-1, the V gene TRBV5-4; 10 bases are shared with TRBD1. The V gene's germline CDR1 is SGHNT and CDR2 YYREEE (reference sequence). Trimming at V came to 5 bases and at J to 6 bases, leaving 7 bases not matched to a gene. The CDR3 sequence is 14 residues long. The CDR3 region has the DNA TGTGCCAGCAGGGAGCAGGGACAGGGGCCTGAAGCTTTCTTT. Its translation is CASREQGQGPEAFF.

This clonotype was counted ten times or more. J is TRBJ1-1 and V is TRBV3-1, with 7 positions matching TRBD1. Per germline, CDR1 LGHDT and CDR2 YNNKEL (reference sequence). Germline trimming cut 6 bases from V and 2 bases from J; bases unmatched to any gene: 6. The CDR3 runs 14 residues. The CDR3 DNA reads TGTGCCAGCAGTCCGACAGGGAGAAACACTGAAGCTTTCTTT. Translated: CASSPTGRNTEAFF.

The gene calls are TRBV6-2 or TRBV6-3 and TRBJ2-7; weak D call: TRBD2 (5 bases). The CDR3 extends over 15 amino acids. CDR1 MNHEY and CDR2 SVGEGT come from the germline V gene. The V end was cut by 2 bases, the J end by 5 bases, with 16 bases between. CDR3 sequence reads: CASSYPIGGFHEQYV. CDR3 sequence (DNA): TGTGCCAGCAGTTACCCCATCGGCGGGTTCCACGAGCAGTACGTC.

The DNA for the CDR3 is TGTGCCAGCAGCACTGGACAGGCGAATAATTCACCCCTCCACTTT. As protein: CASSTGQANNSPLHF. The V gene is TRBV9, the J gene TRBJ1-6; 7 positions match TRBD1. Germline assignment: CDR1 SGDLS and CDR2 YYNGEE. The CDR3 sequence is 15 residues long. V shed 4 bases, J shed 5 bases, and the junction held 6 bases outside the gene matches.

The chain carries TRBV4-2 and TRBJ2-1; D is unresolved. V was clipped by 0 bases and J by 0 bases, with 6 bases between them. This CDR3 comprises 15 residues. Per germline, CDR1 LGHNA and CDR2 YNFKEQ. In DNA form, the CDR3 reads TGTGCCAGCAGCCAAGATGATCGCTCCTACAATGAGCAGTTCTTC. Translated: CASSQDDRSYNEQFF.

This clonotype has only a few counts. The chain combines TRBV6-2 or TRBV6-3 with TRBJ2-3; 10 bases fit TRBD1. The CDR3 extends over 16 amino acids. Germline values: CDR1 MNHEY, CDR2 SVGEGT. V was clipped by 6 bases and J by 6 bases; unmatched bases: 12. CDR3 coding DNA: TGTGCCAGCAGCCTCGGGACAGGGGCCCCAAGGGATACGCAGTATTTT. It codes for CASSLGTGAPRDTQYF.

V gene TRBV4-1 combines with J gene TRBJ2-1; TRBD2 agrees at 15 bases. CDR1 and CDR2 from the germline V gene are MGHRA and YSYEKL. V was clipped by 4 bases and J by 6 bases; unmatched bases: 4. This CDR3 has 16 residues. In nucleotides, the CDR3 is TGCGCCAGCAGCCTCGGACTAGCGGGGGGGATCAATGAGCAGTTCTTC. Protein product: CASSLGLAGGINEQFF.

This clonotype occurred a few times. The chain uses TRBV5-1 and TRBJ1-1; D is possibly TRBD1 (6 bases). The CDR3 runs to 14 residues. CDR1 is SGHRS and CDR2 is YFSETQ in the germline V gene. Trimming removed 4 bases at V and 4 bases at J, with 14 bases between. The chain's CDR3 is CASSVRGGSTEAFF. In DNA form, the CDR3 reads TGCGCCAGCAGCGTCAGGGGCGGTAGCACTGAAGCTTTCTTT.

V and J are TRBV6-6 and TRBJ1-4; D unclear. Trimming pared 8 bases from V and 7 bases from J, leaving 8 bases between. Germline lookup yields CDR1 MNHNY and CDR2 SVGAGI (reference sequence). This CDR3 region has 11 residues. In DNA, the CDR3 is TGTGCCAGCGGTACCGGTGAAAAACTGTTTTTT. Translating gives CASGTGEKLFF.

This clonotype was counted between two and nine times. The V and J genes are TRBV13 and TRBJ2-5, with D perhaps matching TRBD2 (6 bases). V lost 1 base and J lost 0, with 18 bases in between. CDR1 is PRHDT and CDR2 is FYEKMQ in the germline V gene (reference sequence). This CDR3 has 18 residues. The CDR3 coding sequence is TGTGCCAGCAGCTTAGAGGGTAGGGGACTCCGGTACCAAGAGACCCAGTACTTC. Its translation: CASSLEGRGLRYQETQYF.